The rows below give T cell receptor beta chains drawn from one sample of a study of OX40 agonist ivuxolimab in advanced cancers. Repertoires were generated with immunoSEQ multiplex PCR, while TCRdb's copy carries only in-frame clones and drops some. Counted here are roughly 75,000 clones, roughly 90% occurring once; the ten biggest clones make up 2.5% to 3%. The material sequenced was CD4+ or CD8+ T cells sorted from blood, taken in a trial of the OX40 agonist ivuxolimab. The receptors originated from an adult with an advanced solid tumor such as melanoma, head and neck, liver or kidney cancer. The CDR3 runs from the conserved cysteine through the conserved F or W. D genes are given only for firm matches. Some rows mark clone size as missing; the rest say once, few, many or name a class of expanded clone.

V gene	J gene	D gene	clone size	CDR3 DNA	CDR3 protein
TRBV28	TRBJ1-1	TRBD1	NA	TGTGCCAGCAGTTCTACCCTTAGACAGGGTACCACTGAAGCTTTCTTT	CASSSTLRQGTTEAFF
TRBV4-3	TRBJ2-2	TRBD2	NA	TGCGCCAGCAGCCGGGATCTAGCGGAGATGAACACCGGGGAGCTGTTTTTT	CASSRDLAEMNTGELFF
TRBV7-3	TRBJ1-6	NA	NA	TGTGCCAGCAGCTTCTTCCATGGGCAGGAAGGGAGCTCCTATAATTCACCCCTCCACTTT	CASSFFHGQEGSSYNSPLHF
TRBV7-2	TRBJ1-2	NA	NA	TGTGCCAGCAGCTTATCCCAGGGGATACGCGGCTACACCTTC	CASSLSQGIRGYTF
TRBV30	TRBJ1-4	NA	NA	TGTGCCTGGAGTTCTGGGATCAGTAGTGAAAAACTGTTTTTT	CAWSSGISSEKLFF
TRBV10-3	TRBJ1-3	NA	NA	TGTGCCATCAGCAGCGGGACACCCTCTGGAAACACCATATATTTT	CAISSGTPSGNTIYF
TRBV10-1	TRBJ2-5	NA	NA	TGCGCCAGCAGTGAGAAGGGGGACGGCAAGATTCTGGAGACCCAGTACTTC	CASSEKGDGKILETQYF
TRBV6-6	TRBJ1-3	NA	NA	TGTGCCAGCAGGCGACAGTTCTCTGGAAACACCATATATTTT	CASRRQFSGNTIYF
TRBV6-6	TRBJ1-1	NA	NA	TGTGCCAGCAGTTCCCCAGGTATGGGCACTGAAGCTTTCTTT	CASSSPGMGTEAFF
TRBV27	TRBJ1-5	NA	NA	TGTGCCAGCAGAACAGGCCTGGCGGAGGCCCAGCATTTT	CASRTGLAEAQHF
TRBV19	TRBJ1-5	NA	NA	TGTGCCAGTAGTCTTTCACAGGGCGGGAGCAATCAGCCCCAGCATTTT	CASSLSQGGSNQPQHF
TRBV5-6	TRBJ2-5	NA	NA	TGTGCCAGCAGCTCCCTGAAGGCGCGGAAAGAGACCCAGTACTTC	CASSSLKARKETQYF
TRBV4-1	TRBJ2-5	NA	NA	TGCGCCAGCAGCCAAGAATGGCCGGGAGAGACCCAGTACTTC	CASSQEWPGETQYF
TRBV6-1	TRBJ2-1	TRBD1	NA	TGTGCCAGCAGTGAAAGGGGGCCGTGGTCGATGAGAGACCACAATGAGCAGTTCTTC	CASSERGPWSMRDHNEQFF
TRBV6-6	TRBJ2-3	NA	NA	TGTGCCAGCAAAGGACAGTGGGCAGATACGCAGTATTTT	CASKGQWADTQYF
TRBV18	TRBJ2-7	NA	NA	TGTGCCAGCTCACTACGACAGCCCACATCGGACGAGCAGTACTTC	CASSLRQPTSDEQYF
TRBV5-4	TRBJ2-3	NA	NA	TGTGCCAGCAGCTTGGACGCTCCAGATACGCAGTATTTT	CASSLDAPDTQYF
TRBV11-3	TRBJ2-1	NA	NA	TGTGCCAGCAGCTTAACAGGGAGGAACCTCTACAATGAGCAGTTCTTC	CASSLTGRNLYNEQFF
TRBV5-5	TRBJ1-4	NA	NA	TGTGCCAGCAGCCTAGGGGCTAGTGAAGAAAAACTGTTTTTT	CASSLGASEEKLFF
TRBV11-3	TRBJ1-4	NA	once	TGTGCCAGCAGCTTATCGGGTAATGAAAAACTGTTTTTT	CASSLSGNEKLFF
TRBV5-1	TRBJ1-6	TRBD1	NA	TGCGCCAGCAGCTTAACAGGGGAAATAGGTTCACCCCTCCACTTT	CASSLTGEIGSPLHF
TRBV5-6	TRBJ1-2	NA	NA	TGTGCCAGCAGCTTGCAAGGAGCTGGCTACACCTTC	CASSLQGAGYTF
TRBV19	TRBJ2-3	NA	NA	TGTGCCAGTAGTGCCTTGACCCCCACAGATACGCAGTATTTT	CASSALTPTDTQYF
TRBV9	TRBJ1-6	NA	once	TGTGCCAGCAGCGTAGGTTCGGCAGACGCACCCCTCCACTTT	CASSVGSADAPLHF
TRBV5-4	TRBJ2-6	NA	NA	TGTGCCAGCAGCTCTTGGGCTGGGGCCAACGTCCTGACTTTC	CASSSWAGANVLTF
TRBV19	TRBJ1-4	NA	NA	TGTGCCAGCCGCCCTCAGGTAAACGAGGGTGAAAAACTGTTTTTT	CASRPQVNEGEKLFF